These 28 T cell receptor beta chains were sequenced from one sample in a study of blood T cell repertoires in COVID-19 (dated by TCRdb to the early 2020s). Library preparation used the immunoSEQ multiplex PCR assay. As stored in TCRdb, this immuneACCESS dataset retains in-frame rearrangements with V and J assigned. A fraction of the clones does not appear; measured against another copy, unresolved V genes explain less than half of the discrepancy, and the remainder lacks a known reason. The sample yields some 250,000 clones; 82% were counted once. Clones ranked in the top ten supply around 2.9% of the sample. What was sequenced was peripheral blood. These receptors all come from a woman aged 18 to 35 with acute or convalescent COVID-19.

This clone has a handful of counts. The chain combines TRBV6-5 with TRBJ1-4; unclear D gene. The CDR3 contains 14 residues. The V and J ends lost 2 bases and 5 bases respectively, with 9 bases between them. Germline assignment: CDR1 MNHEY and CDR2 SVGAGI. The CDR3 nucleotides read TGTGCCAGCAGTTACGGCAGGAAGAATGAAAAACTGTTTTTT. The encoded protein is CASSYGRKNEKLFF.

This clone was counted many times. The rearrangement links TRBV3-1 (or the pseudogene TRBV3-2) to TRBJ1-4; TRBD1 agrees at 8 bases. Germline-derived CDR1 and CDR2 are LGHDT and YNNKEL (reference sequence). V trimming: 5 bases; J trimming: 7 bases; junction bases outside the gene matches: 6. This CDR3 comprises 14 residues. CDR3 coding DNA: TGTGCCAGCAGCACCCAGGGGGCACCTGAAAAACTGTTTTTT. Translating it yields CASSTQGAPEKLFF.

The V and J genes are TRBV7-9 and TRBJ1-2, with a possible D match to TRBD1 (6 bases). The CDR3 totals 12 residues. Germline V gene sequence: CDR1 SEHNR, CDR2 FQNEAQ (reference sequence). Trimming cost V 5 bases and J 4 bases, with 8 bases left between them. In DNA form, the CDR3 reads TGTGCCAGCAGCGCAGGGGCCTATGGCTACACCTTC. Translated: CASSAGAYGYTF.

The CDR3: CASSHSQGDQPQHF. The CDR3 region has the DNA TGTGCCAGCAGTCATTCTCAGGGGGATCAGCCCCAGCATTTT. The rearrangement uses TRBV6-2 or TRBV6-3 and TRBJ1-5, with 7 nucleotides matching TRBD1. The germline CDR1 and CDR2 sequences are MNHEY and SVGEGT. This CDR3 has 14 amino acids. V lost 5 bases to trimming and J lost 5 bases; unmatched junction nucleotides: 6.

This sequence joins TRBV7-2 and TRBJ2-7; TRBD2 aligns across 13 bases. This CDR3 spans 15 amino acids. The V gene's germline CDR1 is SGHTA and CDR2 FQGNSA. The J segment lost 4 bases and the V segment lost 0 bases, leaving 0 bases of the junction unmatched. The CDR3 protein is CASSLAGLAGYEQYF. The CDR3 nucleotides are TGTGCCAGCAGCTTAGCGGGACTAGCGGGATACGAGCAGTACTTC.

The chain employs TRBV5-8 and TRBJ2-1; 10 bases map to TRBD1. V lost 1 base and J lost 6; bases outside the gene matches: 4. The germline gives CDR1 SGHTS, CDR2 YDEGEE. The CDR3 extends over 15 amino acids. In DNA, the CDR3 is TGTGCCAGCAGCTTGTCCGGGACAGGGGTCAATGAGCAGTTCTTC. This encodes CASSLSGTGVNEQFF.

The table lists this clone with a count of one. The chain uses TRBV2 and TRBJ1-5; TRBD1 matches 7 bases. V was clipped by 6 bases and J by 6 bases; unmatched bases: 8. Germline loops: CDR1 SNHLY, CDR2 FYNNEI. This CDR3 spans 14 amino acids. CDR3 nucleotides: TGTGCCAGCAGGGATACAGGGGTGCTTCAGCCCCAGCATTTT. Its protein is CASRDTGVLQPQHF.

The CDR3: CASSQAAVTGGGSGNTIYF. The CDR3 bases are TGCGCCAGCAGCCAAGCTGCGGTGACAGGGGGCGGCTCTGGAAACACCATATATTTT. The chain combines TRBV4-3 with TRBJ1-3, with TRBD1 matching 10 bases. This CDR3 is 19 amino acids long. The trim removed 1 base at V and 0 bases at J, leaving 9 bases unmatched. Germline-derived CDR1 and CDR2 are LGHNA and YSLEER.

The chain combines TRBV28 with TRBJ2-2, with D tentatively TRBD2 (5 bases). This CDR3 comprises 19 residues. Germline CDR1 MDHEN, CDR2 SYDVKM. V dropped 3 bases and J dropped 4 bases, with 24 bases sitting between them. CDR3 in amino acids: CASSFYISGMTWGTGELFF. The CDR3 nucleotides read TGTGCCAGCAGTTTCTACATCTCCGGGATGACCTGGGGCACCGGGGAGCTGTTTTTT.

This chain links TRBV5-1 with TRBJ1-3, with D unclear. The V end was cut by 5 bases, the J end by 0 bases, with 9 bases between. Germline CDR1 and CDR2: SGHRS and YFSETQ. The CDR3 is 14 amino acids. CDR3 nucleotides: TGCGCCAGCAGGGACGGGAGCTCTGGAAACACCATATATTTT. This sequence encodes CASRDGSSGNTIYF.

This clone was seen once. This rearrangement joins TRBV30 to TRBJ2-7; TRBD2 agrees at 7 bases. Looked up from germline, CDR1 is GTSNPN and CDR2 is SVGIG (reference sequence). The CDR3 runs 14 residues. The V and J ends lost 0 bases and 2 bases, in that order; junction bases with no gene match: 4. The CDR3 protein is CAWSVLGLPYEQYF. In DNA form, the CDR3 reads TGTGCCTGGAGTGTATTGGGACTACCCTACGAGCAGTACTTC.

CDR3 in amino acids: CASSIPPSGASYEQYF. CDR3 in DNA: TGTGCCAGCAGCATCCCTCCTAGCGGGGCCTCCTACGAGCAGTACTTC. The rearrangement uses TRBV7-2 and TRBJ2-7; 9 bases agree with TRBD2. The length of the CDR3 is 16 residues. Germline V gene lookup returns CDR1 SGHTA and CDR2 FQGNSA. Trimming cost V 5 bases and J 0 bases; bases outside gene matches: 8. The full variable domain, with the rest looked up from reference TRBV7-2 and TRBJ2-7, is GAGVSQSPSNKVTEKGKDVELRCDPISGHTALYWYRQSLGQGLEFLIYFQGNSAPDKSGLPSDRFSAERTGGSVSTLTIQRTQQEDSAVYLCASSIPPSGASYEQYFGPGTRLTVT.

V is TRBV18 and J is TRBJ1-1; TRBD1 is a possible D gene (5 bases). The CDR3 consists of 16 residues. V gave up 2 bases and J gave up 10 bases, with 23 bases separating them. Germline loops: CDR1 KGHSH, CDR2 LQKENI. DNA for the CDR3: TGTGCCAGCTCACCAGAAGCGCAGGGAGGCTGGGGGAGAGCTTTCTTT. Translation gives CASSPEAQGGWGRAFF.

The gene calls are TRBV5-1 and TRBJ2-2; TRBD2 matches at 11 bases. The CDR3 is 20 residues long. CDR1 is SGHRS and CDR2 is YFSETQ in the germline V gene. The junction had 14 bases not matched to a gene; V was cut back by 0 bases and J by 4 bases. CDR3 nucleotide sequence: TGCGCCAGCAGCTTGGTGGAAATAGCGGGAGGGCGACGGGGCACCGGGGAGCTGTTTTTT. This encodes CASSLVEIAGGRRGTGELFF. Using reference TRBV5-1 and TRBJ2-2 for the parts outside the CDR3, the full variable domain is KAGVTQTPRYLIKTRGQQVTLSCSPISGHRSVSWYQQTPGQGLQFLFEYFSETQRNKGNFPGRFSGRQFSNSRSEMNVSTLELGDSALYLCASSLVEIAGGRRGTGELFFGEGSRLTVL.

The chain has TRBV7-9 and TRBJ2-1; perhaps TRBD1 as D (6 bases). There are 14 residues in the CDR3. Germline loops: CDR1 SEHNR, CDR2 FQNEAQ (reference sequence). V dropped 6 bases and J dropped 3 bases, with 12 bases sitting between them. The CDR3 loop is CASSLTGNYNEQFF. CDR3 DNA: TGTGCCAGCAGTTTGACAGGTAACTACAATGAGCAGTTCTTC. Based on the CDR3 plus reference TRBV7-9 and TRBJ2-1, the full variable domain is DTGVSQNPRHKITKRGQNVTFRCDPISEHNRLYWYRQTLGQGPEFLTYFQNEAQLEKSRLLSDRFSAERPKGSFSTLEIQRTEQGDSAMYLCASSLTGNYNEQFFGPGTRLTVL.

V and J are TRBV5-1 and TRBJ2-5, with 8 bases fitting TRBD1. The CDR3 consists of 17 residues. Unmatched junction bases numbered 12, after V lost 0 bases and J lost 5 bases. Germline V gene lookup returns CDR1 SGHRS and CDR2 YFSETQ. CDR3 loop: CASSLASTPGGVETQYF. The CDR3 DNA reads TGCGCCAGCAGCTTGGCCTCAACCCCAGGGGGCGTGGAGACCCAGTACTTC.

The chain has TRBV28 and TRBJ2-1; TRBD2 matches 11 bases. The V gene end was trimmed by 5 bases and the J gene end by 6 bases; junction bases not matched to a gene: 9. Looked up from germline, CDR1 is MDHEN and CDR2 is SYDVKM. The CDR3 length is 16 residues. The CDR3 DNA reads as TGTGCCAGCAGTAAACTACTAGCGGGAGAGGGCAATGAGCAGTTCTTC. This translates into CASSKLLAGEGNEQFF.

V gene TRBV18 combines with J gene TRBJ1-3; 10 bases are a match to TRBD1. This CDR3 comprises 17 residues. Germline CDR1 is KGHSH and CDR2 is LQKENI. J was trimmed by 2 bases and V by 9 bases; bases with no gene match: 13. The CDR3 sequence is CAREGQGIEVAGNTIYF. CDR3 DNA sequence: TGTGCCAGGGAGGGACAGGGGATTGAAGTAGCTGGAAACACCATATATTTT.

The V and J genes are TRBV14 and TRBJ1-2; TRBD1 is a possible D gene (5 bases). CDR1 SGHDN and CDR2 FVKESK come from the germline V gene. Trimming stripped 1 base from V and 8 bases from J, with 11 bases between. This CDR3 spans 13 amino acids. CDR3 DNA sequence: TGTGCCAGCAGCCAAGTAATTCAGGGAGGCTACACCTTC. Amino acids: CASSQVIQGGYTF.

The chain has TRBV19 and TRBJ2-2; TRBD2 might be the D (6 bases). The V end lost 5 bases, the J end lost 3 bases, and 16 bases lay between the germline ends. Germline values: CDR1 LNHDA, CDR2 SQIVND (reference sequence). CDR3 length: 16 residues. The CDR3 sequence: CASSSQGGDYTGELFF. CDR3 nucleotides: TGTGCCAGTAGTTCTCAGGGCGGGGATTACACCGGGGAGCTGTTTTTT.

This rearrangement joins TRBV10-3 to TRBJ2-3, with a tentative D call TRBD2 (5 bases). CDR3 size: 15 residues. Germline V gene data show CDR1 as ENHRY and CDR2 as SYGVKD. V was trimmed by 4 bases and J by 2 bases, leaving 13 bases between them. CDR3 loop: CAISGWSADTDTQYF. The CDR3 region has the DNA TGTGCCATCAGTGGTTGGTCAGCGGACACAGATACGCAGTATTTT.

The gene calls are TRBV28 and TRBJ1-2; TRBD1 aligns across 8 bases. Trimming cost V 1 base and J 4 bases; bases outside gene matches: 5. Germline CDR1 MDHEN, CDR2 SYDVKM. This CDR3 region has 15 residues. This chain's CDR3 is CASSLYGTGPYGYTF. The CDR3 DNA sequence: TGTGCCAGCAGTTTATATGGGACAGGTCCCTATGGCTACACCTTC.

The J gene is TRBJ1-2, the V gene TRBV4-1; weak D call: TRBD1 (6 bases). The length of the CDR3 is 17 residues. The germline V gene has CDR1 MGHRA and CDR2 YSYEKL. Trimming left V 0 bases short and J 3 bases short, with 17 bases between. The chain's CDR3 is CASSQDRRLSGDYGYTF. The CDR3 coding sequence is TGCGCCAGCAGCCAAGATCGTCGGCTCTCAGGGGACTATGGCTACACCTTC.

V usage is TRBV6-5 and J usage is TRBJ2-7, with 11 bases identical to TRBD2. This CDR3 is built from 13 residues. V lost 9 bases and J lost 1; bases outside the gene matches: 2. CDR1 and CDR2 from the germline V gene are MNHEY and SVGAGI. The CDR3 protein is CASGLAGSYEQYF. In nucleotides, the CDR3 is TGTGCCAGTGGACTAGCGGGTTCCTACGAGCAGTACTTC.

The rearrangement uses TRBV5-8 and TRBJ2-1; D call uncertain. CDR1 is SGHTS, CDR2 YDEGEE, per germline. The CDR3 totals 14 residues. Trimming shortened V by 4 bases and J by 4 bases, and 12 bases separated the two germline ends. The DNA for the CDR3 is TGTGCCAGCAGCCCGGATTCAGGTTACAATGAGCAGTTCTTC. Encoded protein: CASSPDSGYNEQFF.

V and J are TRBV2 and TRBJ2-1; D possibly corresponds to TRBD2 (5 bases). With 7 bases removed from V and 4 bases from J, the gap between germline ends came to 11 bases. CDR3 size: 13 residues. CDR1 and CDR2 from the germline V gene are SNHLY and FYNNEI. Written as DNA, the CDR3 is TGTGCCAGCATTAGAACGGGGTACAATGAGCAGTTCTTC. Amino acid sequence: CASIRTGYNEQFF.

The CDR3 DNA reads TGTGCCAGTACCTCTGGGACAATCTATGGCTACACCTTC. Residues: CASTSGTIYGYTF. The V and J genes are TRBV6-5 and TRBJ1-2; possible D gene TRBD1, 6 bases. The germline gives CDR1 MNHEY, CDR2 SVGAGI. The CDR3 contains 13 residues. V lost 9 bases to trimming and J lost 4 bases, with 15 bases between them.

The chain uses TRBV6-4 and TRBJ2-3; TRBD2 agrees at 9 bases. The germline gives CDR1 MRHNA, CDR2 SNTAGT. This CDR3 spans 15 amino acids. J lost 2 bases, V lost 3 bases, and 3 bases had no gene match. The CDR3: CASSETSGPTDTQYF. DNA of the CDR3: TGTGCCAGCAGTGAGACTAGCGGCCCCACAGATACGCAGTATTTT.